The present entry profiles one T cell receptor (beta chain) with its context. What it binds is not known. Germline V lookup: CDR1 SNHLY, CDR2 FYNNEI. V was clipped by 2 bases and J by 5 bases, with 6 bases between them. The CDR3 extends over 13 amino acids. Profiling relied on immunoSEQ multiplex PCR, and the TCRdb table lists in-frame clones only, not all of them. The table lists 55,000 to 70,000 clones, around 94% of them singletons. The sample belongs to a study of T cell clonotyping in hematopoietic cell transplantation. Study-level findings and limits: Graft donor and pretransplant recipient Inverse Simpson Index values predicted broader posttransplant TCR diversity.

V and J are TRBV2 and TRBJ2-2, with D unresolved. The TCR comes from a man between 50 and 59 years old in good health. Some clones in this sample may be carry-over from other donors' samples. Material for sequencing was peripheral blood mononuclear cells. The CDR3 spells CASSERVTGELFF. The CDR3 DNA follows: TGTGCCAGCAGTGAACGGGTAACCGGGGAGCTGTTTTTT.